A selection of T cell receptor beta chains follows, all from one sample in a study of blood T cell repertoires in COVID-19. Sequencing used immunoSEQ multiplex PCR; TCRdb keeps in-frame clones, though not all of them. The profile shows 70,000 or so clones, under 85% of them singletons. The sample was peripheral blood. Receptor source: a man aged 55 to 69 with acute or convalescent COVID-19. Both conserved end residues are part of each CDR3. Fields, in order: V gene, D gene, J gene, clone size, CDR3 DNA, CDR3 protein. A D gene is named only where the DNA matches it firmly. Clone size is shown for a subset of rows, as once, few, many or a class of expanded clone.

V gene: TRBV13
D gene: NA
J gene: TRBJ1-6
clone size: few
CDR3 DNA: TGTGCCAGCAGCCGGGCCTATAATTCACCCCTCCACTTT
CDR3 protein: CASSRAYNSPLHF

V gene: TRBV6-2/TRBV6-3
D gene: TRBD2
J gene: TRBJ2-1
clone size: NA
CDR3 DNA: TGTGCCAGCAGTTCGTACGGGGGGGCGTCCGCTGAGCAGTTCTTC
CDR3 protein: CASSSYGGASAEQFF

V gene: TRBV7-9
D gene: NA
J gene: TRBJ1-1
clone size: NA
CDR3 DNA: TGTGCCAGCCAGCTGATGGGGGGTACTGAAGCTTTCTTT
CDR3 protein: CASQLMGGTEAFF

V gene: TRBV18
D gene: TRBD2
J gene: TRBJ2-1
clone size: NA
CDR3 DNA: TGTGCCAGCTCGGGCCGCGGGGGGGCGGAAGAGCAGTTCTTC
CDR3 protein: CASSGRGGAEEQFF

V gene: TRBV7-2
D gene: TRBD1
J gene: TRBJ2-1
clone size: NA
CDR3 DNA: TGTGCCAGCAGCCCGCGGGGGGACAGGGGGCGGGATGAGCAGTTCTTC
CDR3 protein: CASSPRGDRGRDEQFF

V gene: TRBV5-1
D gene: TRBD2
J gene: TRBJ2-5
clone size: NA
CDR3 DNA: TGCGCCAGCAGCGGGGCTAGCGGGGGGATTCAAGAGACCCAGTACTTC
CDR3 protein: CASSGASGGIQETQYF

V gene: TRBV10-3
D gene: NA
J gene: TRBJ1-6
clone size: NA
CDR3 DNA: TGTGCCATCAGTTCCAGGGCTGATTCACCCCTCCACTTT
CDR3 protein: CAISSRADSPLHF

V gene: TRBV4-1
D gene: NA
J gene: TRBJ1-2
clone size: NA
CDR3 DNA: TGCGCCAGCAGCCAAGACTTGAACTTGAACTATGGCTACACCTTC
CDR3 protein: CASSQDLNLNYGYTF

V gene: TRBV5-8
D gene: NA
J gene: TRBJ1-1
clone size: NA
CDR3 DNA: TGTGCCAGCAGATATACTACTGAAGCTTTCTTT
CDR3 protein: CASRYTTEAFF

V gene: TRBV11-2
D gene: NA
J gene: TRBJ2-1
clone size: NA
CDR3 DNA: TGTGCCAGCAGCTTGGGTGGGCTTAAGTTCTTC
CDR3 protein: CASSLGGLKFF

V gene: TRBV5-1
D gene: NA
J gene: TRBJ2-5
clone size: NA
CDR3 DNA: TGCGCCAGCAGCTTAGTAGCGGCACAAGAGACCCAGTACTTC
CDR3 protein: CASSLVAAQETQYF

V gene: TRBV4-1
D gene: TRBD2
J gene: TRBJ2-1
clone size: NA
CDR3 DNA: TGCGCCAGCAGCCAAGATCCGGCTAGCGGGGGGGCCGGAGTCCGCAATGAGCAGTTCTTC
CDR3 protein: CASSQDPASGGAGVRNEQFF

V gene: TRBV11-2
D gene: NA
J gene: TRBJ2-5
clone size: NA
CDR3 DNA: TGTGCCAGCAGCTTAGCGCAGACACTCCAAGAGACCCAGTACTTC
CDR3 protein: CASSLAQTLQETQYF

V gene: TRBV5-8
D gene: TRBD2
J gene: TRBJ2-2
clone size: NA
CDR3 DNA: TGTGCCAGCAGCACCGGACTAGCTCTGAACACCGGGGAGCTGTTTTTT
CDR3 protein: CASSTGLALNTGELFF

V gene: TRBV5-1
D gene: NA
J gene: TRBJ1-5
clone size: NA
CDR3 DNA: TGCGCCAGCAGCTTGGGGAGCCCTAGCAATCAGCCCCAGCATTTT
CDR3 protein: CASSLGSPSNQPQHF

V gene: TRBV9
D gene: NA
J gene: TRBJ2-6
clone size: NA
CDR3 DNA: TGTGCCAGCAGCGTACCGGGTTCTGGGGCCAACGTCCTGACTTTC
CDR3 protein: CASSVPGSGANVLTF

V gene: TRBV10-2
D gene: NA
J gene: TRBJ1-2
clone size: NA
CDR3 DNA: TGCGCCAGCAGTGAGAGTTCCGGGACACACTATGGCTACACCTTC
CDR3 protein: CASSESSGTHYGYTF

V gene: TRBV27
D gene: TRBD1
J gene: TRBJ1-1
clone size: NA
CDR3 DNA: TGTGCCAGCAGTGGACAGGGGGCACTCTCTAACACTGAAGCTTTCTTT
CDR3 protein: CASSGQGALSNTEAFF

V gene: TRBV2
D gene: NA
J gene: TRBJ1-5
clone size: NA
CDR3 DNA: TGTGCCAGCAGCCCCCTTAATCAGCCCCAGCATTTT
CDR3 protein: CASSPLNQPQHF

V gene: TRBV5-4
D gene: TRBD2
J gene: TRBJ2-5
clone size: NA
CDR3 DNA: TGTGCCAGCAGCTTGGAGGGACTAGCGGAAGAGACCCAGTACTTC
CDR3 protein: CASSLEGLAEETQYF

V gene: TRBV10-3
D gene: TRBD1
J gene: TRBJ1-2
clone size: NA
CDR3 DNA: TGTGCCATCACTCCGACAGGGGGCGGATCTAACTATGGCTACACCTTC
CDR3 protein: CAITPTGGGSNYGYTF

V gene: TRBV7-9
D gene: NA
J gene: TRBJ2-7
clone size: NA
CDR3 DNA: TGTGCCAGCAGCTCAGGGATAAGCTCCTACGAGCAGTACTTC
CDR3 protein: CASSSGISSYEQYF

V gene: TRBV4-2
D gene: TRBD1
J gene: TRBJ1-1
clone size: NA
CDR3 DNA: TGTGCCAGCAGCTACTTCCGTCCGGGACAGGGGAACACTGAAGCTTTCTTT
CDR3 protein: CASSYFRPGQGNTEAFF

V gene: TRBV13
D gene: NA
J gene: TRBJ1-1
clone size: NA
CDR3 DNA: TGTGCCAGCAGCTTAGTGGCAGGCAACGTGAACACTGAAGCTTTCTTT
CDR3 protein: CASSLVAGNVNTEAFF

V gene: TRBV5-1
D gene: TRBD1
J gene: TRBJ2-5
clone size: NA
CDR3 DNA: TGCGCCAGCAGCCCTCGCCCAAGGGACAGGCCAGAAGAGACCCAGTACTTC
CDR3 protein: CASSPRPRDRPEETQYF

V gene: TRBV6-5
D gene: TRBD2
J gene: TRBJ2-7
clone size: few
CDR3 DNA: TGTGCCAGCAGTTCCCCCACGGGGGGGCGGGAGCAGTACTTC
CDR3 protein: CASSSPTGGREQYF

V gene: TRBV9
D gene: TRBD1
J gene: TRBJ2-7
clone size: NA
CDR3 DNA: TGTGCCAGCAGCCTCCGGGACAGAGATTACGAGCAGTACTTC
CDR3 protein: CASSLRDRDYEQYF

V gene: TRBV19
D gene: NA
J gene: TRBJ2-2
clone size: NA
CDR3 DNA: TGTGCCAGTAGTATTATTCTCGGGGAGCTGTTTTTT
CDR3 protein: CASSIILGELFF

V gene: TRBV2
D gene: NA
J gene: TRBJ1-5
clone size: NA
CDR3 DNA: TGTGCCAGCAAGTCCAGTAATAGCAATCAGCCCCAGCATTTT
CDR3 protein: CASKSSNSNQPQHF

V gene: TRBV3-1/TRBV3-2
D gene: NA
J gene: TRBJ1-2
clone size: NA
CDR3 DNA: TGTGCCAGCAGCCTATTCCCCAGCGATGGCTACACCTTC
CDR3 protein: CASSLFPSDGYTF

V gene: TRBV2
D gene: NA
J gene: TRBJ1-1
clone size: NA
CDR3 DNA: TGTGCCAGCCGTAGGGAGAATCCTGAAGCTTTCTTT
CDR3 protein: CASRRENPEAFF

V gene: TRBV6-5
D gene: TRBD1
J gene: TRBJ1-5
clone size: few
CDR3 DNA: TGTGCCAGCAGTTGGGACAGATTCAATCAGCCCCAGCATTTT
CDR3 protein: CASSWDRFNQPQHF

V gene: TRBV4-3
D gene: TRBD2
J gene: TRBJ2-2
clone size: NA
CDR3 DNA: TGCGCCAGCAGCCACATTCGCGGGGGGGCATCCGGGGAGCTGTTTTTT
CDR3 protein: CASSHIRGGASGELFF

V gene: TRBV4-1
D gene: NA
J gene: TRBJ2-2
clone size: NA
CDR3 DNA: TGCGCCAGCAGCCAAGGCTCTCAGGGAACCGGGGAGCTGTTTTTT
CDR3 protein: CASSQGSQGTGELFF

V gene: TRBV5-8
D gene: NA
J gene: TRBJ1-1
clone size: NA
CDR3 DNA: TGTGCCAGCAGCTTGAACTTTTTCACTGAAGCTTTCTTT
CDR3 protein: CASSLNFFTEAFF

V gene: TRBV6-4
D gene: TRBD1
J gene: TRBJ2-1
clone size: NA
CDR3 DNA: TGTGCCAGCAGTGACTTCCGACAGGGCGGTGAGCAGTTCTTC
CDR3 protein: CASSDFRQGGEQFF

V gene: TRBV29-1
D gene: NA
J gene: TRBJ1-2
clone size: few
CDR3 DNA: TGCAGCGTTCGTCTAGCGGACAACTATGGCTACACCTTC
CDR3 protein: CSVRLADNYGYTF

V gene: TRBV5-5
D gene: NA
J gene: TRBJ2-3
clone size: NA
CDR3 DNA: TGTGCCAGCAGCGCCGGACTTTCAGATACGCAGTATTTT
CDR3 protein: CASSAGLSDTQYF

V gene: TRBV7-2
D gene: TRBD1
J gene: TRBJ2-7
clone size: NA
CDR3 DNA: TGTGCCAGCAGCATCACTACAGGGGGCGAGCAGTACTTC
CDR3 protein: CASSITTGGEQYF

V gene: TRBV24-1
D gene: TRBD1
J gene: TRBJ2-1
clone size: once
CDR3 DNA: TGTGCCACCAGTGCTCCCACAGGGGCTTTGGGTGAGCAGTTCTTC
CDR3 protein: CATSAPTGALGEQFF

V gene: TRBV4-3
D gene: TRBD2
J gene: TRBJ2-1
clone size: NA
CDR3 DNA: TGCGCCAGCAGCCAGGCCGGGACTAGCGGGGGGTACAATGAGCAGTTCTTC
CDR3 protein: CASSQAGTSGGYNEQFF

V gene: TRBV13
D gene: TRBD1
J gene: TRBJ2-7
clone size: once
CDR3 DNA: TGTGCCAGCAGCTTCTCAGGGGGCCACGAGCAGTACTTC
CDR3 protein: CASSFSGGHEQYF